Presented here are 8 T cell receptor beta chains from one specimen sequenced in a study of cytomegalovirus exposure and HLA in healthy donors. In the PCR, 60 Vbeta and 13 Jbeta primers were used. TCRdb's table, derived via immunoSEQ multiplex PCR, lists solely in-frame clones and lacks some. Among some 130,000 clones listed, around 60% were seen once. The sequencing sample was made of PBMCs. These receptors originate from a man aged 40-49 years in good health and CMV-seropositive.

A remark on this clone: At one end the junction does not follow the germline gene, possibly because of a read error. The same CDR3 arises from other DNA sequences in this sample as well. The V call is TRBV4-1, the J call TRBJ1-4, with D possibly being TRBD1 (5 bases). Germline CDR1 MGHRA, CDR2 YSYEKL. The CDR3 has 13 residues. CDR3 amino acids: CASSQRGDEKLFF. Here the CDR3 DNA reads TGCGCCAGCAGCCAACGGGGGGATGAAAAGCTGTTTTTT.

This clone was found a few times. The CDR3 nucleotides read TGTGCCAGCAGCTTAGATACAGGGGAATACGAGCAGTACTTC. Amino acid sequence: CASSLDTGEYEQYF. This chain uses TRBV7-9 with TRBJ2-7, with TRBD1 matching 7 bases. V lost 1 base to trimming and J lost 4 bases; unmatched junction nucleotides: 4. The CDR3 covers 14 residues. Germline V lookup: CDR1 SEHNR, CDR2 FQNEAQ (reference sequence).

The chain's CDR3 is CAWSQGAGEQFF. The DNA of the CDR3 is TGTGCCTGGTCACAGGGGGCCGGTGAGCAGTTCTTC. The genes are TRBV30 and TRBJ2-1; 9 bases map to TRBD1. This CDR3 is 12 amino acids long. The V and J ends lost 5 bases and 9 bases, in that order; junction bases with no gene match: 5. Germline assignment: CDR1 GTSNPN and CDR2 SVGIG (reference sequence).

This clone was observed a handful of times. V gene TRBV7-8 combines with J gene TRBJ2-7; TRBD1 agrees at 9 bases. Germline values: CDR1 SGHVS, CDR2 FQNEAQ. The CDR3 has 16 amino acids. V lost 0 bases, J lost 2 bases, and 5 bases stayed unmatched. This chain's CDR3 is CASSLALGTGTYEQYF. The DNA for the CDR3 is TGTGCCAGCAGCTTAGCGCTGGGGACAGGGACCTACGAGCAGTACTTC.

This chain links TRBV9 with TRBJ2-1; 9 bases match TRBD2. The CDR3 is 14 amino acids. The germline V gene has CDR1 SGDLS and CDR2 YYNGEE. Trimming removed 1 base from V and 7 bases from J; junction bases left unmatched: 3. CDR3: CASSVLAGRNEQFF. In nucleotides, the CDR3 is TGTGCCAGCAGCGTACTAGCGGGAAGAAATGAGCAGTTCTTC.

This clone was counted a few times. The V gene is TRBV2, the J gene TRBJ1-1; a possible D gene is TRBD1 (6 bases). This CDR3 contains 13 residues. Germline CDR1 reads SNHLY; CDR2 reads FYNNEI. V was trimmed by 6 bases and J by 0 bases, leaving 8 bases between them. Here the CDR3 DNA reads TGTGCCAGCAGAGGGGGTGTGAACACTGAAGCTTTCTTT. It specifies CASRGGVNTEAFF. The variable domain in full, completed from reference TRBV2 and TRBJ1-1, reads EPEVTQTPSHQVTQMGQEVILRCVPISNHLYFYWYRQILGQKVEFLVSFYNNEISEKSEIFDDQFSVERPDGSNFTLKIRSTKLEDSAMYFCASRGGVNTEAFFGQGTRLTVV.

The rearrangement links TRBV19 to TRBJ2-1; 7 bases line up with TRBD1. Trimming cost V 5 bases and J 11 bases; bases outside gene matches: 15. Germline CDR1 and CDR2: LNHDA and SQIVND (reference sequence). This CDR3 region has 15 residues. CDR3 DNA: TGTGCCAGTAGTCTAATCGTCCCGGGACAGACTAAGCAGTTCTTC. This codes for CASSLIVPGQTKQFF.

The chain links TRBV29-1 to TRBJ1-2; 8 positions match TRBD1. This CDR3 comprises 16 residues. V dropped 3 bases and J dropped 1; count of bases not matched to a gene: 10. CDR1 SQVTM and CDR2 ANQGSEA come from the germline V gene. CDR3 coding DNA: TGCAGCGTTGACGTTAGGGGACAGGCCTTTAACTATGGCTACACCTTC. Amino acid sequence: CSVDVRGQAFNYGYTF. Full variable domain (remainder filled in from reference TRBV29-1 and TRBJ1-2): SAVISQKPSRDICQRGTSLTIQCQVDSQVTMMFWYRQQPGQSLTLIATANQGSEATYESGFVIDKFPISRPNLTFSTLTVSNMSPEDSSIYLCSVDVRGQAFNYGYTFGSGTRLTVV.